A single sample gave rise to the 27 T cell receptor beta chains below, sequenced in a study of cytomegalovirus exposure and HLA in healthy donors. PCR employed 60 Vbeta and 13 Jbeta primers. TCRdb's copy holds only in-frame clones and misses some; the assay was immunoSEQ multiplex PCR. The sample contains tens of thousands of clones, over 70% of which appear only once. The sequencing sample was made of PBMCs. Receptors originate from a girl aged 2 to 9 in good health and CMV-seropositive.

The rearrangement joins TRBV7-2 to TRBJ2-7; TRBD2 agrees at 11 bases. The CDR3 is 16 residues long. V gave up 5 bases and J gave up 4 bases; unmatched junction bases: 10. Germline V gene lookup returns CDR1 SGHTA and CDR2 FQGNSA. CDR3 sequence (DNA): TGTGCCAGCAGCCTCCACTCCGGGACTAGCGGTTACGAGCAGTACTTC. Translating gives CASSLHSGTSGYEQYF. The full variable domain, in which reference TRBV7-2 and TRBJ2-7 provide the parts outside the CDR3, is GAGVSQSPSNKVTEKGKDVELRCDPISGHTALYWYRQSLGQGLEFLIYFQGNSAPDKSGLPSDRFSAERTGGSVSTLTIQRTQQEDSAVYLCASSLHSGTSGYEQYFGPGTRLTVT.

V gene TRBV4-3 combines with J gene TRBJ1-3; tentative D call: TRBD1 (5 bases). The CDR3 covers 17 residues. The germline CDR1 and CDR2 sequences are LGHNA and YSLEER. The V end lost 0 bases, the J end lost 0 bases, and 12 bases lay between the germline ends. The DNA for the CDR3 is TGCGCCAGCAGCCAAGATAGGGGCACTTACTCTGGAAACACCATATATTTT. Amino acid sequence: CASSQDRGTYSGNTIYF.

The chain combines TRBV27 with TRBJ1-1, with 11 bases identical to TRBD1. Looked up from germline, CDR1 is MNHEY and CDR2 is SMNVEV (reference sequence). This CDR3 region has 17 residues. V shed 2 bases, J shed 4 bases, and the junction held 9 bases outside the gene matches. The CDR3 nucleotides are TGTGCCAGCAGTTTACTGGGACAGGGGGAAGGAGCCACTGAAGCTTTCTTT. Translation gives CASSLLGQGEGATEAFF.

The chain links TRBV6-1 to TRBJ1-1, with D hard to call. This CDR3 spans 13 amino acids. CDR1 is MNHNS and CDR2 is SASEGT in the germline V gene. Trimming shortened V by 1 base and J by 11 bases, and 14 bases separated the two germline ends. CDR3 bases: TGTGCCAGCAGTGAAGGGGTGGGCAGGAAGGCTTTCTTT. Translated, it gives CASSEGVGRKAFF.

The chain combines TRBV5-1 with TRBJ2-7, with TRBD2 as a possible D gene (5 bases). V gave up 1 base and J gave up 0 bases, with 8 bases separating them. Per the germline V gene, CDR1 is SGHRS and CDR2 is YFSETQ. The CDR3 length is 14 residues. CDR3 protein: CASSLLAGSYEQYF. In DNA, the CDR3 is TGCGCCAGCAGCTTGCTCGCGGGCTCCTACGAGCAGTACTTC.

The rearrangement joins TRBV18 to TRBJ1-2; D gene ambiguous. This CDR3 is built from 14 residues. V lost 0 bases and J 4 bases, leaving 9 bases between the germline ends. CDR1 and CDR2 (germline): KGHSH, LQKENI. CDR3 in DNA: TGTGCCAGCTCACCACCGTCAGGCAGCTATGGCTACACCTTC. Translation gives CASSPPSGSYGYTF.

The chain links TRBV6-5 to TRBJ1-5, with a weak D call TRBD1 (5 bases). The V end was cut by 2 bases, the J end by 5 bases, with 10 bases between. Germline-derived CDR1 and CDR2 are MNHEY and SVGAGI. CDR3 length: 14 residues. CDR3 region: CASSYGGFDQPQHF. The CDR3, as DNA: TGTGCCAGCAGTTACGGGGGGTTCGATCAGCCCCAGCATTTT.

This clone was seen only once. The V and J genes are TRBV7-2 and TRBJ1-2, with D perhaps TRBD1 (5 bases). The germline CDR1 and CDR2 sequences are SGHTA and FQGNSA. The CDR3 consists of 14 residues. Trimming removed 10 bases at V and 3 bases at J, with 18 bases between. This CDR3 is CATSPVGGDYGYTF. CDR3 coding DNA: TGTGCCACCTCCCCGGTGGGAGGGGACTATGGCTACACCTTC.

The rearrangement uses TRBV14 and TRBJ1-1; D not certain. CDR3 size: 13 residues. Per germline, CDR1 SGHDN and CDR2 FVKESK. V was clipped by 4 bases and J by 2 bases, with 8 bases between them. The CDR3 region has the DNA TGTGCCAGCAGCCGTGACATCAACACTGAAGCTTTCTTT. Encoded protein: CASSRDINTEAFF.

The sample holds one count of this clone. For the CDR3, the DNA is TGTGCCAGCAGCGCCCAAGGGGTTGCTAATGAAAAACTGTTTTTT. This translates into CASSAQGVANEKLFF. The V call is TRBV7-9, the J call TRBJ1-4, with D perhaps TRBD1 (5 bases). Trimming took 5 bases from V and 3 from J, leaving 13 bases between them. The CDR3 is 15 residues long. Germline V lookup: CDR1 SEHNR, CDR2 FQNEAQ (reference sequence).

The chain carries TRBV27 and TRBJ2-5; 7 positions agree with TRBD2. TRBJ2-7 explains the end of the DNA better; the J call may be wrong. Germline V lookup: CDR1 MNHEY, CDR2 SMNVEV (reference sequence). The CDR3 runs 16 residues. DNA for the CDR3: TGTGCCAGCAGTCCCATCTCGGGGAGGGGAAGCTACGAGCAGTACTTC. It yields the protein CASSPISGRGSYEQYF.

The J gene is TRBJ1-1, the V gene TRBV7-9; perhaps TRBD1 as D (6 bases). Per germline, CDR1 SEHNR and CDR2 FQNEAQ (reference sequence). Trimming stripped 5 bases from V and 5 bases from J, with 18 bases between. The length of the CDR3 is 15 residues. The CDR3 DNA follows: TGTGCCAGCAGCCGAGGGGGGGCCAGGGGAACTGAAGCTTTCTTT. Its translation: CASSRGGARGTEAFF.

The chain employs TRBV19 and TRBJ2-3, with TRBD1 matching 11 bases. The V gene end was trimmed by 4 bases and the J gene end by 4 bases; junction bases not matched to a gene: 7. The CDR3 runs to 16 residues. In germline, CDR1 is LNHDA, CDR2 SQIVND (reference sequence). This CDR3 reads CASSKSQGQGADTQYF. The DNA of the CDR3 is TGTGCCAGTAGTAAATCCCAGGGACAGGGGGCAGATACGCAGTATTTT.

The genes are TRBV11-2 and TRBJ2-1; weak D call: TRBD2 (7 bases). V gave up 10 bases and J gave up 2 bases, with 15 bases separating them. Germline V gene lookup returns CDR1 SGHAT and CDR2 FQNNGV. The CDR3 runs 14 residues. The CDR3 spells CAITPGGPYNEQFF. In nucleotides, the CDR3 is TGTGCCATCACTCCGGGGGGCCCCTACAATGAGCAGTTCTTC.

The J gene is TRBJ1-5, the V gene TRBV14, with D unclear. V was pared by 1 base and J by 8 bases, with 6 bases between. The CDR3 runs 12 residues. The germline V gene encodes CDR1 SGHDN and CDR2 FVKESK. The CDR3 nucleotides are TGTGCCAGCAGCCAAGGTATTGAGCCCCAGCATTTT. It yields the protein CASSQGIEPQHF.

This chain connects TRBV14 to TRBJ1-1; D ambiguous. CDR3 length: 15 amino acids. V dropped 5 bases and J dropped 1 base, with 14 bases sitting between them. Germline-derived CDR1 and CDR2 are SGHDN and FVKESK. The CDR3 protein is CASSSEEEENTEAFF. In DNA form, the CDR3 reads TGTGCCAGCAGCTCCGAGGAGGAAGAGAACACTGAAGCTTTCTTT.

The genes are TRBV2 and TRBJ1-1, with D perhaps TRBD1 (5 bases). CDR3 size: 14 residues. The V gene's germline CDR1 is SNHLY and CDR2 FYNNEI. V was cut by 6 bases and J by 6 bases, with 17 bases left in between. Here the CDR3 reads CASRSGRRYSEAFF. CDR3 in DNA: TGTGCCAGCAGGTCAGGGAGGAGGTACTCTGAAGCTTTCTTT.

The chain is built from TRBV5-8 and TRBJ1-1; 7 nucleotides match TRBD1. The germline V gene has CDR1 SGHTS and CDR2 YDEGEE. There are 16 residues in the CDR3. Trimming took 0 bases from V and 2 from J; bases not matched to a gene: 7. The DNA for the CDR3 is TGTGCCAGCAGCTTGGAGGGGGCAGGGAGTAACACTGAAGCTTTCTTT. Its translation is CASSLEGAGSNTEAFF.

This chain links TRBV4-1 with TRBJ1-4; D gene unclear. The germline V gene encodes CDR1 MGHRA and CDR2 YSYEKL. The CDR3 consists of 16 residues. V lost 4 bases, J lost 2 bases, and 14 bases lay in between. The CDR3 region has the DNA TGCGCCAGCAGCCCGCCGGGGAGTGTTACTAATGAAAAACTGTTTTTT. Residues: CASSPPGSVTNEKLFF.

The chain uses TRBV6-1 and TRBJ1-5; no clear D gene. The CDR3 has 13 amino acids. Germline values: CDR1 MNHNS, CDR2 SASEGT. Trimming cost V 7 bases and J 0 bases, with 7 bases left between them. CDR3 protein: CASTVNSNQPQHF. In DNA form, the CDR3 reads TGTGCCAGCACTGTTAATAGCAATCAGCCCCAGCATTTT.

This rearrangement joins TRBV5-8 to TRBJ2-1; TRBD2 matches 10 bases. This CDR3 is 15 amino acids long. The junction had 6 bases not matched to a gene; V was cut back by 7 bases and J by 2 bases. CDR1 and CDR2 (germline): SGHTS, YDEGEE. The CDR3 sequence: CASAKREGAYNEQFF. DNA of the CDR3: TGTGCCAGCGCAAAGCGGGAGGGGGCCTACAATGAGCAGTTCTTC.

V usage is TRBV25-1 and J usage is TRBJ1-1; D not resolved. Germline-derived CDR1 and CDR2 are MGHDK and SYGVNS. The CDR3 loop spans 11 amino acids. Trimming shortened V by 3 bases and J by 4 bases, and 3 bases separated the two germline ends. CDR3 in amino acids: CASSEATEAFF. The DNA of the CDR3 is TGTGCCAGCAGTGAGGCCACTGAAGCTTTCTTT.

This clone was observed a few times. This chain links TRBV7-9 with TRBJ1-4; possible D gene TRBD1, 6 bases. This CDR3 spans 18 amino acids. V lost 10 bases, J lost 4 bases, and 28 bases lay in between. Germline loops: CDR1 SEHNR, CDR2 FQNEAQ (reference sequence). The CDR3 DNA is TGTGCCATCCTTCAGGTTACGGGGGGCCCCCGATTTAATGAAAAACTGTTTTTT. As protein: CAILQVTGGPRFNEKLFF.

J is TRBJ1-1 and V is TRBV30, with unresolved D. This CDR3 is built from 13 residues. Germline values: CDR1 GTSNPN, CDR2 SVGIG (reference sequence). Trimming took off 0 bases at V and 4 bases at J, with 9 bases between the two ends. CDR3 region: CAWSVSGFTEAFF. CDR3 coding DNA: TGTGCCTGGAGTGTATCGGGTTTCACTGAAGCTTTCTTT.

A few counts support this clone. The CDR3 sequence is CAWSLRDSYNEQFF. In nucleotides, the CDR3 is TGTGCCTGGAGTCTCAGGGACTCCTACAATGAGCAGTTCTTC. The genes are TRBV30 and TRBJ2-1, with a weak D call TRBD1 (5 bases). Per the germline V gene, CDR1 is GTSNPN and CDR2 is SVGIG (reference sequence). The CDR3 has 14 residues. The V end lost 2 bases, the J end lost 0 bases, and 8 bases lay between the germline ends.

This sequence joins TRBV6-4 and TRBJ2-1; a possible D gene is TRBD1 (5 bases). The CDR3 has 16 amino acids. CDR1 and CDR2 from the germline V gene are MRHNA and SNTAGT. Trimming took off 4 bases at V and 8 bases at J, with 21 bases between the two ends. The CDR3 protein is CASSVRGSGPLDEQFF. The CDR3 DNA reads as TGTGCCAGCAGTGTAAGGGGATCGGGTCCCCTTGATGAGCAGTTCTTC.

The gene calls are TRBV6-6 and TRBJ1-1, with 7 bases lining up with TRBD1. The CDR3 extends over 14 amino acids. Germline trimming cut 1 base from V and 2 bases from J; bases unmatched to any gene: 1. Germline V lookup: CDR1 MNHNY, CDR2 SVGAGI (reference sequence). CDR3 amino acids: CASSYWDSNTEAFF. The CDR3 nucleotides read TGTGCCAGCAGTTACTGGGACAGCAACACTGAAGCTTTCTTT.